Listed below are T cell receptor beta chains from one sample, sequenced in a study of blood T cell repertoires in COVID-19. Assay: immunoSEQ multiplex PCR; the TCRdb copy retains only in-frame clones and omits some. Of about 60,000 clones in the sample, 70% to 85% were seen once. The sample was peripheral blood. The receptor set was obtained from a woman between 65 and 79 years old with acute or convalescent COVID-19. Each CDR3 is given with its conserved first and last residue. A D gene is named only where the DNA matches it firmly. Clone size is shown for a subset of rows, as once, few, many or a class of expanded clone.

CDR3 DNA	CDR3 protein	V gene	J gene	D gene	clone size
TGTGCCAGCAGCCCCCCAAGAGGGATGAACACTGAAGCTTTCTTT	CASSPPRGMNTEAFF	TRBV28	TRBJ1-1	.	.
TGTGCCTGGAGTGACAATAACTATGGCTACACCTTC	CAWSDNNYGYTF	TRBV30	TRBJ1-2	.	few
TGTGCCAGCAGCGGGACAGCCGGAGAAAAACTGTTTTTT	CASSGTAGEKLFF	TRBV11-3	TRBJ1-4	TRBD1	.
TGTGCCAGCAGTGCTCCCCATTTTGCGGGCGACACTGAAGCTTTCTTT	CASSAPHFAGDTEAFF	TRBV2	TRBJ1-1	.	.
TGCAGTGCTAGTGGAATGGGGGGACGCGCCTATGGCTACACCTTC	CSASGMGGRAYGYTF	TRBV20-1	TRBJ1-2	.	once
TGTGCCAGCTCACCCGGACAGGGGATGACTGAAGCTTTCTTT	CASSPGQGMTEAFF	TRBV18	TRBJ1-1	TRBD1	.
TGTGCCAGCAGCTTGGTCCCAGGTTTACAAGAGACCCAGTACTTC	CASSLVPGLQETQYF	TRBV5-6	TRBJ2-5	.	.
TGTGCCAGCAGTTATGGGCAGAAAAGCACAGATACGCAGTATTTT	CASSYGQKSTDTQYF	TRBV6-2/TRBV6-3	TRBJ2-3	.	.
TGTGCCAGCAGTGCGACAGTCAACTATGGCTACACCTTC	CASSATVNYGYTF	TRBV2	TRBJ1-2	.	.
TGTGCCAGCAGCGACCCAACTAGCGGGGGCTCATACAATGAGCAGTTCTTC	CASSDPTSGGSYNEQFF	TRBV9	TRBJ2-1	TRBD2	.
TGTGCCAGCAGTTACTCTCAGGGGGAAGACTATGGCTACACCTTC	CASSYSQGEDYGYTF	TRBV6-6	TRBJ1-2	TRBD1	few
TGCGCCAGCAGCTTGGTCGACAGGAACACTGAAGCTTTCTTT	CASSLVDRNTEAFF	TRBV5-1	TRBJ1-1	.	few
TGTGCCAGCGGGCCACCCGGCACAGATACGCAGTATTTT	CASGPPGTDTQYF	TRBV11-3	TRBJ2-3	.	.
TGCGCCAGCAGCCGCGGACAGGGGGGCTACACCTTC	CASSRGQGGYTF	TRBV5-1	TRBJ1-2	TRBD1	.
TGTGCCAGTCAGGACAGGGGTGGGTCCTACGAGCAGTACTTC	CASQDRGGSYEQYF	TRBV18	TRBJ2-7	TRBD1	.
TGTGCCAGCAGCTTACGACAGAGCTCCTATAATTCACCCCTCCACTTT	CASSLRQSSYNSPLHF	TRBV7-2	TRBJ1-6	.	.
TGTGCCAGCAGTGAAACAGGCTACGAGCAGTACTTC	CASSETGYEQYF	TRBV6-1	TRBJ2-7	.	.
TGTGCCCGCCGCGGAGGGCCCTATGGCTACACCTTC	CARRGGPYGYTF	TRBV30	TRBJ1-2	.	.
TGTGCCAGCAGCGTACTAGCGGGGGGTACCGGGGAGCTGTTTTTT	CASSVLAGGTGELFF	TRBV2	TRBJ2-2	TRBD2	.
TGTGCCAGCTCCACTGGGAGGGGTCGGCGGAGCTCCTACAATGAGCAGTTCTTC	CASSTGRGRRSSYNEQFF	TRBV11-2	TRBJ2-1	TRBD2	.
TGTGCCAGCAGCCCTGGGTCAAGGGGTAATGAAAAACTGTTTTTT	CASSPGSRGNEKLFF	TRBV7-8	TRBJ1-4	.	few
TGTGCCAGCAGCGGGACCGGGACAGGGGGTGAAAAACTGTTTTTT	CASSGTGTGGEKLFF	TRBV6-2/TRBV6-3	TRBJ1-4	TRBD1	.
TGTGCCAGCAGCCTGGACAGCTCCTACAATGAGCAGTTCTTC	CASSLDSSYNEQFF	TRBV3-1/TRBV3-2	TRBJ2-1	.	.